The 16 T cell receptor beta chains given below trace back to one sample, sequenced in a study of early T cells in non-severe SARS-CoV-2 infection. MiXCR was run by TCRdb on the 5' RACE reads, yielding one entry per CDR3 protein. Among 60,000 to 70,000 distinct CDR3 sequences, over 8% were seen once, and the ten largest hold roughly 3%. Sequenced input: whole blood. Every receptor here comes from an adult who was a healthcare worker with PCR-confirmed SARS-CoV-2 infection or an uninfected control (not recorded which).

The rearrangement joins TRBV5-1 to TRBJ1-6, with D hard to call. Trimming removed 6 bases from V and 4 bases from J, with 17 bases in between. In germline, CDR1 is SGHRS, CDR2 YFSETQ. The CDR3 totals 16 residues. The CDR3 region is CASTWDFSAYNSPLHF. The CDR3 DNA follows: TGCGCCAGCACTTGGGATTTCAGTGCTTATAATTCACCCCTCCACTTT.

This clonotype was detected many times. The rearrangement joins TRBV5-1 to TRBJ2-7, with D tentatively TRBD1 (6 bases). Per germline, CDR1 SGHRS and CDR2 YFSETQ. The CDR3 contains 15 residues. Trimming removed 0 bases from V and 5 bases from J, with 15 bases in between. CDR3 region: CASSLVDSVLDEQYF. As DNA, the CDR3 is TGCGCCAGCAGCTTGGTGGACAGTGTCCTAGACGAGCAGTACTTC.

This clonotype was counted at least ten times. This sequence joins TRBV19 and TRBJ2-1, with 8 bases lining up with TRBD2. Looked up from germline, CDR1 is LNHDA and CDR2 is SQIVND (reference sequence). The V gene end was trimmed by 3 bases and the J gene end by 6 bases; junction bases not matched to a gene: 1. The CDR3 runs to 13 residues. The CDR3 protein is CASSIGRVNEQFF. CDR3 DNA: TGTGCCAGTAGTATCGGGAGGGTCAATGAGCAGTTCTTC.

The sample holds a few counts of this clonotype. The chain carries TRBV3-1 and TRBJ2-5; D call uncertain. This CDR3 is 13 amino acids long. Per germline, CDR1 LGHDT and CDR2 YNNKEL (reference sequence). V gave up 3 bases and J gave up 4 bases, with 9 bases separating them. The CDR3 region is CASSQGLTETQYF. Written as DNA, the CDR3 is TGTGCCAGCAGCCAGGGGTTGACAGAGACCCAGTACTTC.

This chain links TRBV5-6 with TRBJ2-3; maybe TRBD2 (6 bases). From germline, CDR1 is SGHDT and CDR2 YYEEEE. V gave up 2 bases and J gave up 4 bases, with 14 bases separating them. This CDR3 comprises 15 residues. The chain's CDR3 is CASSFITGSPDTQYF. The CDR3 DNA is TGTGCCAGCAGCTTTATAACCGGGAGCCCAGATACGCAGTATTTT.

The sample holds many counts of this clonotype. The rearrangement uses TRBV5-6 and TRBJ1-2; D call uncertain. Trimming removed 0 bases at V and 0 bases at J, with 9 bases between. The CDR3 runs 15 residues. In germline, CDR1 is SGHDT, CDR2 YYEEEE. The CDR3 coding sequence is TGTGCCAGCAGCTTGGGCAGCCTGGCTAACTATGGCTACACCTTC. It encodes CASSLGSLANYGYTF.

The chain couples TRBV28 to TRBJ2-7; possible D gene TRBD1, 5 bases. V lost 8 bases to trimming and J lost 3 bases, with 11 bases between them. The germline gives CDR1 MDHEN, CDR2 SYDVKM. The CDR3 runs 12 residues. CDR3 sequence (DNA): TGTGCCAGCGCCAGGGTAAACTACGAGCAGTACTTC. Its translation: CASARVNYEQYF.

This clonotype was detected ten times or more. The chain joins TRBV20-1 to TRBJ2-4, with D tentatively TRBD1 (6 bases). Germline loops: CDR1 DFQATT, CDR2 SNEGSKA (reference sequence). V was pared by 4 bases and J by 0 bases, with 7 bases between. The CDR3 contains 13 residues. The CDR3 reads CSAKGVAKNIQYF. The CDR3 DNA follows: TGCAGTGCTAAGGGGGTAGCCAAAAACATTCAGTACTTC.

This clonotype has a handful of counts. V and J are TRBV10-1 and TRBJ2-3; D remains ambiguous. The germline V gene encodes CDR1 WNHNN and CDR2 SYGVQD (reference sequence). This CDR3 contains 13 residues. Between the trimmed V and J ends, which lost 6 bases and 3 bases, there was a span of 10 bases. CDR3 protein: CASSPKPTDTQYF. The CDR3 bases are TGCGCCAGCAGCCCGAAACCGACAGATACGCAGTATTTT.

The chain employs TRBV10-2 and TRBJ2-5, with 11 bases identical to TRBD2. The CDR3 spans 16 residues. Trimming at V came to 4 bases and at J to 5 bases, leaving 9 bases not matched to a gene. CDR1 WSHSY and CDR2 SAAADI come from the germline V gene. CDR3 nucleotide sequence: TGCGCCAGCAGTGCGCAGCTAGCGGGAGGTTTGGAGACCCAGTACTTC. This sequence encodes CASSAQLAGGLETQYF.

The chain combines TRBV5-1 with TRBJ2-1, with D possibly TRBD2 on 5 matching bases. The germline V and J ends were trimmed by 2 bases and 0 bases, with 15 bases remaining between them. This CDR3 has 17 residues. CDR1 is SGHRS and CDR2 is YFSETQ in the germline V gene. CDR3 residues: CASSFPERSYSYNEQFF. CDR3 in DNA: TGCGCCAGCAGCTTCCCTGAGCGGTCGTACTCCTACAATGAGCAGTTCTTC.

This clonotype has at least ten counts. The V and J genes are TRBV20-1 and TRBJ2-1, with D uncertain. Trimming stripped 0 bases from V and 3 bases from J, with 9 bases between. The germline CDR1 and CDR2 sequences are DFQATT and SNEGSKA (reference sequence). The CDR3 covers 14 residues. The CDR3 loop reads CSARDGRIYNEQFF. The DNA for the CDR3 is TGCAGTGCTAGAGATGGGCGGATCTACAATGAGCAGTTCTTC.

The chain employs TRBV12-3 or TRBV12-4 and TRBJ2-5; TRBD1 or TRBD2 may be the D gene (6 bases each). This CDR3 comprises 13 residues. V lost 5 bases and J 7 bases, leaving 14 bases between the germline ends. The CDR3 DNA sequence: TGTGCCAGCAGTCCCCGTGAGGGGGGGACCCAGTACTTC. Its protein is CASSPREGGTQYF.

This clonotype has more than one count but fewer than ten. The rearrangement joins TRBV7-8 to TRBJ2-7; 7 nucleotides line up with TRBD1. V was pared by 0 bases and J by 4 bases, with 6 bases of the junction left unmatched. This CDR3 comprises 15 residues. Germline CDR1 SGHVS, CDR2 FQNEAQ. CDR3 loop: CASSLALGTEYEQYF. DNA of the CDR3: TGTGCCAGCAGCTTAGCGCTAGGGACAGAATACGAGCAGTACTTC.

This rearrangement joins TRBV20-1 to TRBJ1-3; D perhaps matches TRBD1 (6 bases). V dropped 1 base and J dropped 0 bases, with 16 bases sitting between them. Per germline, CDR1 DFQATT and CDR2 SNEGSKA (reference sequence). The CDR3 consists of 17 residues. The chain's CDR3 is CSARGTQTGPSGNTIYF. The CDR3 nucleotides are TGCAGTGCTAGAGGAACCCAGACAGGCCCCTCTGGAAACACCATATATTTT.

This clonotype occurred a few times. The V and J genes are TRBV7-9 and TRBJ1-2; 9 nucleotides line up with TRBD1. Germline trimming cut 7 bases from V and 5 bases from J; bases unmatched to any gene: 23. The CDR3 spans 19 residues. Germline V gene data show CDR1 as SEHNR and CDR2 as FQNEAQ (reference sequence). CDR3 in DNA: TGTGCCAGCACCGATGGACCCCCGGGACAGGGCACCTACCCATATGGCTACACCTTC. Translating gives CASTDGPPGQGTYPYGYTF.